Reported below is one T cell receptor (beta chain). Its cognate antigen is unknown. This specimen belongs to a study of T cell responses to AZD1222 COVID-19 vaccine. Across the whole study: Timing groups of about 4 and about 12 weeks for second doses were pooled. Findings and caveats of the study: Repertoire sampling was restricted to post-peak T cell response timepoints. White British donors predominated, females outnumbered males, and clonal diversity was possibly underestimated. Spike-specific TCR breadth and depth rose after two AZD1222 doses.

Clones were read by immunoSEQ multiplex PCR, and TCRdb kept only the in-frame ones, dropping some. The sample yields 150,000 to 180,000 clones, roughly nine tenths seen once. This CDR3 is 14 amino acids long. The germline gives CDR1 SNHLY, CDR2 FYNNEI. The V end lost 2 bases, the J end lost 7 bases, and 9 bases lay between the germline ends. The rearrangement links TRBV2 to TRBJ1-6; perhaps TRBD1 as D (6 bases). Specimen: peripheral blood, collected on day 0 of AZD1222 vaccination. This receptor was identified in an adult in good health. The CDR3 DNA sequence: TGTGCCAGCAGTGAAAGGGGGGGAAATTCACCCCTCCACTTT. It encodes CASSERGGNSPLHF.